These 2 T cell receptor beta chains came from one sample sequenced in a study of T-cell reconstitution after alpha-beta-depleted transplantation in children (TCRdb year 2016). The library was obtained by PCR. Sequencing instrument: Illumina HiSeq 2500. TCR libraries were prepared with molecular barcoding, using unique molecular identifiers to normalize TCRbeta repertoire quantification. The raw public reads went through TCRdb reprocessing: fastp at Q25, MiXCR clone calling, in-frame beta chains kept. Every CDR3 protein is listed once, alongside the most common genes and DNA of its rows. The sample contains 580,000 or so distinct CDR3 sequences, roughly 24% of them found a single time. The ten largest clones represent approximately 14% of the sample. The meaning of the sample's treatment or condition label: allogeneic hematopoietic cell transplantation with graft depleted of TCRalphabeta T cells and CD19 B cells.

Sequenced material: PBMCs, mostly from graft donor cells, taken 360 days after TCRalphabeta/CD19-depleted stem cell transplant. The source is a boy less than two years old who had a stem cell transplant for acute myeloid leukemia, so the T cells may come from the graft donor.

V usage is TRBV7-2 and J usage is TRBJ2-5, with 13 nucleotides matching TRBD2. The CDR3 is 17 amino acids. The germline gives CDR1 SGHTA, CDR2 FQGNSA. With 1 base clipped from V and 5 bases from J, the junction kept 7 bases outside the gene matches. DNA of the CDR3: TGTGCCAGCAGCTTAGTCGGACTAGCGGGGGTCGGGGAGACCCAGTACTTC. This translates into CASSLVGLAGVGETQYF.

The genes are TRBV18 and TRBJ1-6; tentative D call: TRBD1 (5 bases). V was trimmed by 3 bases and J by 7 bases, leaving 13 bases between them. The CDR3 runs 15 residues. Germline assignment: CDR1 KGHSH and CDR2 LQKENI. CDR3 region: CASSPTEGRNSPLHF. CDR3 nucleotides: TGTGCCAGCTCACCTACGGAGGGGCGGAATTCACCCCTCCACTTT.